The 29 T cell receptor beta chains presented below share a single source sample, sequenced in a study of cytomegalovirus exposure and HLA in healthy donors. Assay used: immunoSEQ multiplex PCR; TCRdb lists only in-frame clones, some missing. The sample records some 150,000 clones, about 86% being singletons. Sequenced sample: PBMCs. All receptors derive from a man between 18 and 29 years old in good health and CMV-seropositive.

The chain couples TRBV29-1 to TRBJ2-3; D might be TRBD2 (6 bases). Germline V CDR1 and CDR2: SQVTM, ANQGSEA. The length of the CDR3 is 13 residues. V lost 5 bases and J 5 bases, leaving 14 bases between the germline ends. This CDR3 reads CSVPGTPRDTQYF. In nucleotides, the CDR3 is TGCAGCGTTCCTGGGACTCCCCGAGATACGCAGTATTTT.

The gene calls are TRBV6-6 and TRBJ2-7; D is unresolved. The CDR3 runs to 13 residues. The germline CDR1 and CDR2 sequences are MNHNY and SVGAGI (reference sequence). V was trimmed by 0 bases and J by 3 bases, leaving 6 bases between them. CDR3 sequence (DNA): TGTGCCAGCAGTTACTCGAGAGTCTACGAGCAGTACTTC. Protein product: CASSYSRVYEQYF.

This chain links TRBV27 with TRBJ2-5; D might be TRBD2 (6 bases). Trimming stripped 3 bases from V and 5 bases from J, with 19 bases between. There are 16 residues in the CDR3. The germline V gene encodes CDR1 MNHEY and CDR2 SMNVEV (reference sequence). The CDR3 DNA reads as TGTGCCAGCAGTTTGTCCGGGACTCCCAAGGGGGAGACCCAGTACTTC. Translation gives CASSLSGTPKGETQYF.

The chain joins TRBV20-1 to TRBJ2-3; TRBD1 agrees at 7 bases. The J segment lost 6 bases and the V segment lost 6 bases, leaving 3 bases of the junction unmatched. The CDR3 loop spans 11 amino acids. Per the germline V gene, CDR1 is DFQATT and CDR2 is SNEGSKA (reference sequence). For the CDR3, the DNA is TGCAGTGCGACCAGGGGGGATACGCAGTATTTT. It yields the protein CSATRGDTQYF.

The rearrangement uses TRBV5-8 and TRBJ1-4; 7 bases match TRBD1. The CDR3 is 15 residues long. V gave up 0 bases and J gave up 4 bases; unmatched junction bases: 3. Germline lookup yields CDR1 SGHTS and CDR2 YDEGEE. The CDR3 region is CASSLGQGGNEKLFF. For the CDR3, the DNA is TGTGCCAGCAGCTTGGGACAGGGAGGTAATGAAAAACTGTTTTTT.

The chain joins TRBV5-6 to TRBJ1-2; perhaps TRBD1 as D (6 bases). The CDR3 is made up of 14 amino acids. V lost 0 bases, J lost 2 bases, and 8 bases lay in between. Germline V lookup: CDR1 SGHDT, CDR2 YYEEEE. CDR3 protein: CASSLGQGNYGYTF. The CDR3, as DNA: TGTGCCAGCAGCTTGGGGCAGGGGAACTATGGCTACACCTTC.

For this clone: With a far larger clone one base away, a read error is the likely cause. The V gene is TRBV7-3, the J gene TRBJ2-3; 7 positions agree with TRBD2. This CDR3 has 13 residues. Germline CDR1 reads SGHTA; CDR2 reads FQGTGA. With V trimmed by 6 bases and J by 1 base, 1 base remained unmatched. Written as DNA, the CDR3 is TGTGCCAGCAGTCGGGGGGGCACAGATACGCAGTATTTT. Protein: CASSRGGTDTQYF.

This clone came up once. This sequence joins TRBV6-5 and TRBJ1-5; 10 bases line up with TRBD1. CDR1 and CDR2 (germline): MNHEY, SVGAGI. V gave up 3 bases and J gave up 6 bases; unmatched junction bases: 5. There are 15 residues in the CDR3. CDR3 region: CASSYAGTGAQPQHF. The CDR3 DNA reads TGTGCCAGCAGTTATGCCGGGACAGGGGCTCAGCCCCAGCATTTT.

This clone was found many times. J is TRBJ1-2 and V is TRBV4-2; possible D gene TRBD1, 5 bases. V lost 1 base, J lost 8 bases, and 8 bases lay in between. From germline, CDR1 is LGHNA and CDR2 YNFKEQ. The CDR3 runs 12 residues. In nucleotides, the CDR3 is TGTGCCAGCAGCCAAGGAAGGGGAGGCTACACCTTC. Amino acids: CASSQGRGGYTF.

This clone occurred a few times. The chain is built from TRBV7-9 and TRBJ2-7; TRBD1 matches at 8 bases. The length of the CDR3 is 15 residues. With 4 bases clipped from V and 2 bases from J, the junction kept 7 bases outside the gene matches. Germline CDR1 SEHNR, CDR2 FQNEAQ (reference sequence). This CDR3 is CASSYPGQVAYEQYF. The CDR3 region has the DNA TGTGCCAGCAGCTATCCGGGACAGGTTGCCTACGAGCAGTACTTC.

The V and J genes are TRBV6-1 and TRBJ2-4; D might be TRBD2 (6 bases). Germline lookup yields CDR1 MNHNS and CDR2 SASEGT. The length of the CDR3 is 17 residues. With 6 bases removed from V and 1 base from J, the gap between germline ends came to 19 bases. In DNA, the CDR3 is TGTGCCAGCAGGGAAACTAGCTCAGCGGTTGCCAAAAACATTCAGTACTTC. Translated, it gives CASRETSSAVAKNIQYF.

This clone was seen more than once but under ten times. The chain combines TRBV18 with TRBJ1-2; D is perhaps TRBD1 (5 bases). CDR3 length equals 15 residues. The germline gives CDR1 KGHSH, CDR2 LQKENI. Trimming pared 5 bases from V and 3 bases from J, leaving 16 bases between. The CDR3 DNA sequence: TGTGCCAGCTCAGACCGCCGGCAGGGCGACTATGGCTACACCTTC. Translated: CASSDRRQGDYGYTF. Complete variable domain (other parts from reference TRBV18 and TRBJ1-2): NAGVMQNPRHLVRRRGQEARLRCSPMKGHSHVYWYRQLPEEGLKFMVYLQKENIIDESGMPKERFSAEFPKEGPSILRIQQVVRGDSAAYFCASSDRRQGDYGYTFGSGTRLTVV.

This rearrangement joins TRBV18 to TRBJ1-5; the match to TRBD1 covers 7 bases. The CDR3 extends over 16 amino acids. The junction had 7 bases not matched to a gene; V was cut back by 3 bases and J by 2 bases. Germline CDR1 reads KGHSH; CDR2 reads LQKENI. The CDR3 DNA reads TGTGCCAGCTCACCTTCCGGGACAGAGGGCAATCAGCCCCAGCATTTT. Translating gives CASSPSGTEGNQPQHF.

This chain uses TRBV7-3 with TRBJ1-1, with unresolved D. The germline V gene encodes CDR1 SGHTA and CDR2 FQGTGA. This CDR3 contains 15 residues. The V end lost 5 bases, the J end lost 2 bases, and 15 bases lay between the germline ends. The CDR3 is CASSNPTGRNTEAFF. In DNA form, the CDR3 reads TGTGCCAGCAGCAATCCTACGGGAAGAAACACTGAAGCTTTCTTT. Supplemented by reference TRBV7-3 and TRBJ1-1, the full variable domain reads GAGVSQTPSNKVTEKGKYVELRCDPISGHTALYWYRQSLGQGPEFLIYFQGTGAADDSGLPNDRFFAVRPEGSVSTLKIQRTERGDSAVYLCASSNPTGRNTEAFFGQGTRLTVV.

The V and J genes are TRBV4-3 and TRBJ2-2; D gene unclear. The CDR3 sequence is 14 residues long. V was trimmed by 3 bases and J by 4 bases, leaving 9 bases between them. CDR1 LGHNA and CDR2 YSLEER come from the germline V gene. This chain's CDR3 is CASSHRSGTGELFF. The CDR3 nucleotides are TGCGCCAGCAGCCATCGATCCGGCACCGGGGAGCTGTTTTTT.

The chain links TRBV9 to TRBJ2-7, with D tentatively TRBD2 (6 bases). Germline loops: CDR1 SGDLS, CDR2 YYNGEE. The V and J ends lost 3 bases and 5 bases respectively, with 18 bases between them. This CDR3 spans 15 amino acids. CDR3 region: CASSAPQGGGNEQYF. The CDR3 DNA reads as TGTGCCAGCAGCGCCCCCCAGGGAGGTGGAAACGAGCAGTACTTC.

This rearrangement joins TRBV4-3 to TRBJ2-5; no clear D. Germline V lookup: CDR1 LGHNA, CDR2 YSLEER. There are 15 residues in the CDR3. Trimming pared 4 bases from V and 2 bases from J, leaving 14 bases between. CDR3 sequence reads: CASSRGLHEQETQYF. The DNA for the CDR3 is TGCGCCAGCAGCCGTGGGCTTCATGAACAAGAGACCCAGTACTTC.

The CDR3 region is CASTPPGTGKETQYF. CDR3 nucleotides: TGTGCCAGCACCCCCCCAGGGACAGGGAAAGAGACCCAGTACTTC. The chain is built from TRBV7-9 and TRBJ2-5, with 9 bases fitting TRBD1. Germline values: CDR1 SEHNR, CDR2 FQNEAQ (reference sequence). The J segment lost 3 bases and the V segment lost 7 bases, leaving 9 bases of the junction unmatched. This CDR3 is built from 15 residues.

This clone came up a few times. The J gene is TRBJ2-1, the V gene TRBV6-5, with D unresolved. V was cut by 8 bases and J by 10 bases, with 18 bases left in between. CDR1 is MNHEY, CDR2 SVGAGI, per germline. This CDR3 is 13 amino acids long. CDR3 region: CASGNEVFREQFF. In DNA form, the CDR3 reads TGTGCCAGCGGTAATGAGGTATTCCGGGAGCAGTTCTTC.

This chain uses TRBV7-6 with TRBJ2-1; TRBD1 aligns across 10 bases. CDR1 SGHVS and CDR2 FNYEAQ come from the germline V gene. The CDR3 is 16 amino acids. J gave up 7 bases and V 5 bases, and 11 bases lay outside the gene matches. CDR3 loop: CASSGGQGVWFNEQFF. The CDR3 coding sequence is TGTGCCAGCAGCGGAGGACAGGGGGTTTGGTTTAATGAGCAGTTCTTC.

V is TRBV6-5 and J is TRBJ2-2, with a possible D match to TRBD1 (5 bases). V was shortened by 5 bases and J by 1 base, with 8 bases between the two germline ends. CDR3 length: 14 residues. CDR1 MNHEY and CDR2 SVGAGI come from the germline V gene. The CDR3 spells CASSTTGNTGELFF. In DNA, the CDR3 is TGTGCCAGCAGTACAACAGGGAACACCGGGGAGCTGTTTTTT.

The chain employs TRBV4-1 and TRBJ1-3; D gene uncertain. CDR1 is MGHRA and CDR2 is YSYEKL in the germline V gene. Trimming pared 2 bases from V and 2 bases from J, leaving 13 bases between. This CDR3 comprises 16 residues. CDR3 protein: CASSQSPQAPGNTIYF. The CDR3, as DNA: TGCGCCAGCAGCCAATCCCCCCAGGCCCCTGGAAACACCATATATTTT.

CDR3 residues: CASSFRGSNQPQHF. Here the CDR3 DNA reads TGTGCCAGCAGTTTCAGGGGTAGCAATCAGCCCCAGCATTTT. This chain connects TRBV27 to TRBJ1-5; D may be TRBD1 (6 bases). Germline lookup yields CDR1 MNHEY and CDR2 SMNVEV (reference sequence). This CDR3 has 14 amino acids. V was clipped by 3 bases and J by 0 bases, with 6 bases between them.

Notes on this clone: This sample also contains other DNA sequences that code for the same CDR3. The chain recombines TRBV19 with TRBJ1-2, with TRBD1 as a possible D gene (5 bases). V gave up 3 bases and J gave up 4 bases, with 6 bases separating them. Germline V gene lookup returns CDR1 LNHDA and CDR2 SQIVND (reference sequence). The CDR3 consists of 12 residues. The chain's CDR3 is CASSIQGYGYTF. The CDR3 DNA follows: TGTGCCAGTAGTATTCAGGGCTATGGCTACACCTTC.

This clone was observed a handful of times. The J gene is TRBJ1-2, the V gene TRBV7-9; 7 nucleotides align to TRBD1. J gave up 5 bases and V 4 bases, and 7 bases lay outside the gene matches. From germline, CDR1 is SEHNR and CDR2 FQNEAQ (reference sequence). The length of the CDR3 is 14 residues. The CDR3 spells CASSSTGTVYGYTF. DNA of the CDR3: TGTGCCAGCAGCTCAACCGGGACAGTTTATGGCTACACCTTC.

CDR3 sequence: CAWSVRGQVYGGTGELFF. The CDR3 DNA reads as TGTGCCTGGAGTGTACGTGGACAGGTATACGGAGGCACCGGGGAGCTGTTTTTT. The chain joins TRBV30 to TRBJ2-2, with TRBD1 identical over 7 bases. V was clipped by 0 bases and J by 4 bases; unmatched bases: 14. This CDR3 region has 18 residues. In germline, CDR1 is GTSNPN, CDR2 SVGIG (reference sequence).

This clone appeared once. The rearrangement joins TRBV5-1 to TRBJ2-7, with D uncertain. Germline values: CDR1 SGHRS, CDR2 YFSETQ. The CDR3 is 12 amino acids. Trimming took 3 bases from V and 0 from J, leaving 4 bases between them. CDR3 DNA: TGCGCCAGCAGCTCCCACTCCTACGAGCAGTACTTC. This encodes CASSSHSYEQYF.

This chain uses TRBV4-3 with TRBJ1-1; 7 bases are a match to TRBD1. Germline V gene lookup returns CDR1 LGHNA and CDR2 YSLEER. Unmatched junction bases numbered 3, after V lost 0 bases and J lost 5 bases. The CDR3 has 14 amino acids. Here the CDR3 reads CASSQDDRVTEAFF. The CDR3 DNA follows: TGCGCCAGCAGCCAAGATGACAGGGTGACTGAAGCTTTCTTT.

For the CDR3, the DNA is TGTGCCAGTAGTGACCGACAGAACACTGAAGCTTTCTTT. This encodes CASSDRQNTEAFF. This chain uses TRBV19 with TRBJ1-1; D is undetermined. CDR3 size: 13 residues. Germline V gene lookup returns CDR1 LNHDA and CDR2 SQIVND (reference sequence). Trimming left V 5 bases short and J 1 base short, with 8 bases between.